What follows are 10 T cell receptor beta chains derived from one specimen sequenced in a study of T cells in Graves' hyperthyroidism and ophthalmopathy. RNA transcripts yielded amplified TCR beta CDR3 regions. TCR CDR3 regions were first amplified by RT-PCR with HTBI primers. TCRdb re-called the multiplex PCR reads with MiXCR, one entry per CDR3 protein. This table has 460,000 or so distinct CDR3 sequences, approximately 15% appearing once. Material for sequencing was blood. These receptor sequences come from a woman in her late teens or twenties with Graves' hyperthyroidism.

Concerning this clonotype: This may be a read error, as it is one base from a much larger clone. In this CDR3 the conserved last residue, phenylalanine or tryptophan, is missing, so a read error is likely. The chain couples TRBV10-3 to TRBJ2-5; D might be TRBD2 (5 bases). The germline V gene has CDR1 ENHRY and CDR2 SYGVKD. This CDR3 has 15 amino acids. V was clipped by 6 bases and J by 5 bases, with 19 bases between them. CDR3 loop: CAIRRTDSGGETQYL. In DNA form, the CDR3 reads TGTGCCATCAGGAGGACCGACTCAGGCGGGGAGACCCAGTACCTC.

This clonotype appeared many times. This chain connects TRBV11-2 to TRBJ2-1, with D perhaps matching TRBD1 or TRBD2 (6 bases each). CDR1 and CDR2 from the germline V gene are SGHAT and FQNNGV. Trimming removed 4 bases from V and 5 bases from J, with 12 bases in between. The CDR3 runs to 14 residues. The CDR3 region is CASSSSGAHNEQFF. DNA for the CDR3: TGTGCCAGCAGCTCCTCGGGGGCGCACAATGAGCAGTTCTTC.

The rearrangement links TRBV4-1 to TRBJ2-2; 8 bases line up with TRBD1. Germline CDR1 and CDR2: MGHRA and YSYEKL. The CDR3 length is 16 residues. Germline trimming cut 6 bases from V and 1 base from J; bases unmatched to any gene: 7. The CDR3 region has the DNA TGCGCCAGCAGGCGTACCGGGACAGGGAACACCGGGGAGCTGTTTTTT. Amino acid sequence: CASRRTGTGNTGELFF.

For the CDR3, the DNA is TGTGCCACCAAGGCGTGGCGGGAGGGATACAATGAGCAGTTCTTC. It yields the protein CATKAWREGYNEQFF. The V call is TRBV19, the J call TRBJ2-1, with TRBD2 matching 9 bases. J was trimmed by 4 bases and V by 10 bases; bases with no gene match: 11. This CDR3 spans 15 amino acids. The V gene's germline CDR1 is LNHDA and CDR2 SQIVND (reference sequence). The variable domain in full, completed from reference TRBV19 and TRBJ2-1, reads DGGITQSPKYLFRKEGQNVTLSCEQNLNHDAMYWYRQDPGQGLRLIYYSQIVNDFQKGDIAEGYSVSREKKESFPLTVTSAQKNPTAFYLCATKAWREGYNEQFFGPGTRLTVL.

The chain couples TRBV20-1 to TRBJ2-7; D call uncertain. V was shortened by 3 bases and J by 0 bases, with 9 bases between the two germline ends. This CDR3 comprises 13 residues. Germline values: CDR1 DFQATT, CDR2 SNEGSKA (reference sequence). The DNA of the CDR3 is TGCAGTGCTAGGGGTAGAAGCTCCTACGAGCAGTACGTC. Translated, it gives CSARGRSSYEQYV.

This clonotype was seen repeatedly, ten times or more. The V and J genes are TRBV27 and TRBJ1-4; D is perhaps TRBD1 (6 bases). The V gene lost 2 bases and the J gene lost 5 bases, with 12 bases spanning the gap. Germline V CDR1 and CDR2: MNHEY, SMNVEV (reference sequence). The CDR3 runs 15 residues. CDR3 coding DNA: TGTGCCAGCAGTTTAGTTGGGGGCTCAAATGAAAAACTGTTTTTT. This translates into CASSLVGGSNEKLFF.

The chain recombines TRBV12-3 or TRBV12-4 with TRBJ1-3; 10 bases are a match to TRBD1. The V and J ends lost 5 bases and 3 bases, in that order; junction bases with no gene match: 4. The CDR3 length is 15 residues. The CDR3 region is CASSRDRGHGNTIYF. As DNA, the CDR3 is TGTGCCAGCAGTCGTGACAGGGGGCATGGAAACACCATATATTTT.

This clonotype has a handful of counts. This chain links TRBV29-1 with TRBJ2-7; D assignment may be TRBD1 or TRBD2 (5 bases each). This CDR3 contains 16 residues. Germline CDR1 SQVTM, CDR2 ANQGSEA. The CDR3 sequence is CSVEGRRLEGPGEQYV. As DNA, the CDR3 is TGCAGCGTCGAAGGTAGGCGGCTCGAGGGACCCGGCGAGCAGTACGTC.

This clonotype occurred many times. V and J are TRBV19 and TRBJ1-4, with D perhaps matching TRBD1 (5 bases). The germline V gene encodes CDR1 LNHDA and CDR2 SQIVND (reference sequence). Trimming took 5 bases from V and 7 from J, leaving 17 bases between them. The CDR3 is 15 residues long. The CDR3, as DNA: TGTGCCAGTAGTGTAACCTGGACATCAGTTGAAAAACTGTTTTTT. It encodes CASSVTWTSVEKLFF. The full variable domain, with the rest looked up from reference TRBV19 and TRBJ1-4, is DGGITQSPKYLFRKEGQNVTLSCEQNLNHDAMYWYRQDPGQGLRLIYYSQIVNDFQKGDIAEGYSVSREKKESFPLTVTSAQKNPTAFYLCASSVTWTSVEKLFFGSGTQLSVL.

This clonotype was seen repeatedly, ten times or more. This sequence joins TRBV12-3 or TRBV12-4 and TRBJ1-2; D ambiguous. V was shortened by 5 bases and J by 4 bases, with 11 bases between the two germline ends. The CDR3 runs to 13 residues. This chain's CDR3 is CASSLRRLYGYTF. In DNA form, the CDR3 reads TGTGCCAGCAGTCTCAGGAGACTCTATGGCTACACCTTC.